The 12 T cell receptor beta chains presented below share a single source sample, sequenced in a study of T cell clusters in autoimmune cytopenias. Some 34,000 genome equivalents of blood DNA were amplified for TRB. TRB was amplified by touch-down multiplex PCR, primer pools A and B combined. Each CDR3 protein gets one entry in TCRdb, which reprocessed the multiplex PCR reads and gives no DNA. This sample carries several thousand distinct CDR3 sequences, with approximately 3.5% going to the ten biggest clones. The sequenced sample consisted of peripheral blood. All receptors come from a human donor with an autoimmune cytopenia or autoimmune hepatitis (not recorded which).

In terms of frequency, this clonotype is medium-sized. V and J are TRBV7-9 and TRBJ2-3; TCRdb's D call, TRBD2, is unchecked because there is no DNA. The germline V gene encodes CDR1 SEHNR and CDR2 FQNEAQ (reference sequence). There are 15 residues in the CDR3. Here the CDR3 reads CASSLRRERTDTQYF.

Measured by frequency, this clonotype is medium-sized. This CDR3 reads CASSLSDRALGGANVLTF. This chain joins TRBV27 and TRBJ2-6; TCRdb outputs TRBD1, but without DNA this stays unchecked. This CDR3 is 18 amino acids long. Germline V lookup: CDR1 MNHEY, CDR2 SMNVEV (reference sequence).

This clonotype counts as medium-sized by frequency. The CDR3 protein is CAMRSANTEAFF. The genes are TRBV10-3 and TRBJ1-1. The CDR3 extends over 12 amino acids. Looked up from germline, CDR1 is ENHRY and CDR2 is SYGVKD.

This clonotype counts as medium-sized (0.01 to 0.1%) by frequency. The V call is TRBV6-5, the J call TRBJ1-1. There are 13 residues in the CDR3. Per the germline V gene, CDR1 is MNHEY and CDR2 is SVGAGI. The CDR3: CASSEGKRREAFF.

The rearrangement uses TRBV5-1 and TRBJ2-3; TCRdb's D call of TRBD2 is untestable without DNA. The CDR3 extends over 16 amino acids. Germline values: CDR1 SGHRS, CDR2 YFSETQ. The CDR3 loop is CASSLDSGRATDTQYF. Filled out from reference TRBV5-1 and TRBJ2-3, the complete variable domain reads KAGVTQTPRYLIKTRGQQVTLSCSPISGHRSVSWYQQTPGQGLQFLFEYFSETQRNKGNFPGRFSGRQFSNSRSEMNVSTLELGDSALYLCASSLDSGRATDTQYFGPGTRLTVL.

Considering frequency, this clonotype is medium-sized. V and J are TRBV19 and TRBJ2-5; lacking DNA, the TRBD1 call made by TCRdb goes unchecked. The CDR3 contains 14 residues. Germline CDR1 is LNHDA and CDR2 is SQIVND (reference sequence). CDR3: CASSPGQGEETQYF. The full variable domain, in which reference TRBV19 and TRBJ2-5 provide the parts outside the CDR3, is DGGITQSPKYLFRKEGQNVTLSCEQNLNHDAMYWYRQDPGQGLRLIYYSQIVNDFQKGDIAEGYSVSREKKESFPLTVTSAQKNPTAFYLCASSPGQGEETQYFGPGTRLLVL.

The CDR3 here is CASSGRDRGSGANVLTF. The chain joins TRBV11-1 to TRBJ2-6; TCRdb indicates TRBD1, and absent DNA this call remains unverified. CDR3 length: 17 amino acids. Germline values: CDR1 SGHAT, CDR2 FQDESV (reference sequence).

This clonotype counts as medium-sized (0.01 to 0.1%) by frequency. V is TRBV6-2 or TRBV6-3 and J is TRBJ2-1; the TRBD1 assignment by TCRdb is unverifiable without DNA. Germline V gene lookup returns CDR1 MNHEY and CDR2 SVGEGT. The CDR3 is 16 residues long. The CDR3 sequence: CASSLNRGRSYNEQFF.

By frequency, this clonotype is medium-sized. The chain is built from TRBV19 and TRBJ1-3; TCRdb's D call of TRBD1 is untestable without DNA. Germline values: CDR1 LNHDA, CDR2 SQIVND (reference sequence). CDR3 size: 14 residues. The CDR3 protein is CASSTGTNVNTIYF.

The chain couples TRBV20-1 to TRBJ2-5; without DNA, the TCRdb call of TRBD2 cannot be checked. The CDR3 contains 14 residues. Germline V gives CDR1 DFQATT, CDR2 SNEGSKA (reference sequence). The CDR3 sequence is CSAVPGLQPTTQYF.

This clonotype ranks as medium-sized in terms of frequency. The chain combines TRBV27 with TRBJ2-3; TCRdb's D call of TRBD2 is untestable without DNA. Germline loops: CDR1 MNHEY, CDR2 SMNVEV (reference sequence). The length of the CDR3 is 15 residues. Here the CDR3 reads CASSLGLGGTDTQYF.

This clonotype ranks as medium-sized (0.01 to 0.1%) in terms of frequency. The J gene is TRBJ2-7, the V gene TRBV6-2 or TRBV6-3; TCRdb reports TRBD1, a call that lacks DNA to check it against. CDR1 is MNHEY, CDR2 SVGEGT, per germline. The CDR3 length is 16 residues. The CDR3 protein is CASRNPPSGKAYEQYF.